These T cell receptor beta chains were read from a single sample in a study of T cell responses to AZD1222 COVID-19 vaccine. Method: immunoSEQ multiplex PCR; TCRdb's copy keeps in-frame clones and lacks some. The sample includes 150,000 to 200,000 clones, roughly 92% seen only once; the top ten take roughly 1.4%. The sequenced sample was peripheral blood, obtained on day 0 of AZD1222 vaccination. The receptors were sampled from an adult in good health. Both conserved end residues are part of each CDR3. A D gene is named only where the DNA matches it firmly. Clone size is given for some rows only: seen once, a few or many times, or a class if the clone is expanded.

J gene: TRBJ1-1
V gene: TRBV9
D gene: .
clone size: .
CDR3 protein: CASSASMNTEAFF
CDR3 DNA: TGTGCCAGCAGCGCCAGCATGAACACTGAAGCTTTCTTT

J gene: TRBJ1-1
V gene: TRBV2
D gene: TRBD1
clone size: .
CDR3 protein: CASSGQGRDTEAFF
CDR3 DNA: TGTGCCAGCAGCGGACAGGGACGGGACACTGAAGCTTTCTTT

J gene: TRBJ1-1
V gene: TRBV27
D gene: .
clone size: .
CDR3 protein: CASGQTRNTEAFF
CDR3 DNA: TGTGCCAGCGGACAAACCCGGAACACTGAAGCTTTCTTT

J gene: TRBJ1-2
V gene: TRBV6-2/TRBV6-3
D gene: .
clone size: .
CDR3 protein: CASSYSQGNGYTF
CDR3 DNA: TGTGCCAGCAGTTACTCTCAGGGAAATGGCTACACCTTC

J gene: TRBJ1-1
V gene: TRBV6-5
D gene: TRBD1
clone size: .
CDR3 protein: CASSSKTGLGTEAFF
CDR3 DNA: TGTGCCAGCAGTTCGAAGACAGGGTTGGGCACTGAAGCTTTCTTT

J gene: TRBJ1-6
V gene: TRBV18
D gene: .
clone size: once
CDR3 protein: CASSPALNNSPLHF
CDR3 DNA: TGTGCCAGCTCACCGGCCCTAAATAATTCACCCCTCCACTTT

J gene: TRBJ1-1
V gene: TRBV6-1
D gene: .
clone size: .
CDR3 protein: CASSERENTEAFF
CDR3 DNA: TGTGCCAGCAGTGAGAGGGAGAACACTGAAGCTTTCTTT

J gene: TRBJ2-3
V gene: TRBV6-1
D gene: .
clone size: .
CDR3 protein: CASSEVGAGTQYF
CDR3 DNA: TGTGCCAGCAGTGAAGTGGGCGCCGGGACGCAGTATTTT

J gene: TRBJ1-6
V gene: TRBV30
D gene: .
clone size: .
CDR3 protein: CAWSVQVFGSPLHF
CDR3 DNA: TGTGCCTGGAGTGTACAAGTATTTGGTTCACCCCTCCACTTT

J gene: TRBJ1-1
V gene: TRBV28
D gene: .
clone size: .
CDR3 protein: CASSGGGRHTEAFF
CDR3 DNA: TGTGCCAGCAGTGGCGGGGGTAGACACACTGAAGCTTTCTTT

J gene: TRBJ2-1
V gene: TRBV4-2
D gene: .
clone size: .
CDR3 protein: CASSQAGTPTEGNEQFF
CDR3 DNA: TGTGCCAGCAGCCAAGCCGGGACTCCGACGGAGGGCAATGAGCAGTTCTTC

J gene: TRBJ2-2
V gene: TRBV30
D gene: TRBD2
clone size: .
CDR3 protein: CAWAGGGYTGELFF
CDR3 DNA: TGTGCCTGGGCCGGGGGGGGTTATACCGGGGAGCTGTTTTTT

J gene: TRBJ1-3
V gene: TRBV11-3
D gene: .
clone size: .
CDR3 protein: CASSLDGARNVSGNTIYF
CDR3 DNA: TGTGCCAGCAGCTTAGATGGGGCACGGAACGTGTCTGGAAACACCATATATTTT

J gene: TRBJ2-3
V gene: TRBV5-4
D gene: .
clone size: once
CDR3 protein: CASSSGTLSTDTQYF
CDR3 DNA: TGTGCCAGCAGCTCCGGGACACTGAGCACAGATACGCAGTATTTT

J gene: TRBJ2-2
V gene: TRBV7-9
D gene: TRBD1
clone size: .
CDR3 protein: CASSFQTGANTGELFF
CDR3 DNA: TGTGCCAGCAGCTTTCAAACAGGGGCCAACACCGGGGAGCTGTTTTTT